Below are 25 T cell receptor beta chains sequenced from a single sample in a study of regulatory T cells in long-lasting Graves disease. Documented time point: newly diagnosed GD, antithyroid drugs for less than 3 months. Scientists built the TCR library using RNA that was extracted from PBMCs. Sequencing libraries for TCR beta were prepared with iRepertoire HTBI primers and Arm-PCR of CDR3 regions. TCRdb re-called the multiplex PCR reads through MiXCR, storing one row per CDR3 protein. The repertoire consists of about 540,000 distinct CDR3 sequences, with about 14% occurring once and the leading ten covering roughly 10%. This sample also appeared in a second study, on T cells in Graves' hyperthyroidism and ophthalmopathy.

The source material was peripheral blood mononuclear cells (PBMCs), sampled at new diagnosis, from a patient treated with antithyroid drugs. The receptors originated from a man aged 25-40 years with Graves disease.

The rearrangement uses TRBV12-3 or TRBV12-4 and TRBJ2-4, with D unresolved. The CDR3 is made up of 14 amino acids. V was cut by 5 bases and J by 0 bases, with 8 bases left in between. The CDR3 region has the DNA TGTGCCAGCAGTCGAGCGCTAGCCAAAAACATTCAGTACTTC. It encodes CASSRALAKNIQYF.

This clonotype was detected ten times or more. One end of the junction fails to match germline, which may point to a read error. The chain links TRBV13 to TRBJ1-2; TRBD1 matches 7 bases. CDR3 length: 13 residues. Germline CDR1 PRHDT, CDR2 FYEKMQ (reference sequence). The DNA for the CDR3 is TGTGCCAGCAGATGGGGGACAGTCTATGACTACACCTTC. It translates to CASRWGTVYDYTF.

This clonotype was found many times. The J gene is TRBJ1-5, the V gene TRBV6-9; a weak D match, TRBD1 (6 bases). V lost 3 bases, J lost 5 bases, and 23 bases lay in between. Germline V gives CDR1 MNHGY, CDR2 SVAAGI. The CDR3 consists of 18 residues. CDR3 loop: CASSYDTLGINRDQPQHF. CDR3 DNA: TGTGCCAGCAGTTACGACACCCTAGGCATAAACAGGGATCAGCCCCAGCATTTT.

This clonotype was observed many times. This chain connects TRBV24-1 to TRBJ1-1, with D uncertain. CDR3 length: 14 amino acids. Germline V lookup: CDR1 KGHDR, CDR2 SFDVKD. The ends were cut back, 2 bases at V and 2 bases at J, with 8 bases in the middle. CDR3 residues: CATSDSQRNTEAFF. The CDR3 DNA sequence: TGTGCCACCAGTGATTCACAGAGAAACACTGAAGCTTTCTTT.

Only a few counts were recorded for this clonotype. This rearrangement joins TRBV15 to TRBJ2-7; perhaps TRBD1 as D (5 bases). This CDR3 is built from 13 residues. The V and J ends lost 0 bases and 7 bases respectively, with 10 bases between them. The V gene's germline CDR1 is LNHNV and CDR2 YYDKDF (reference sequence). This CDR3 reads CATSRDLKGEQYF. CDR3 DNA: TGTGCCACCAGCAGAGATCTAAAGGGGGAGCAGTACTTC.

This clonotype occurred many times. The chain is built from TRBV30 and TRBJ2-7; D is undetermined. CDR1 is GTSNPN and CDR2 is SVGIG in the germline V gene (reference sequence). This CDR3 has 12 residues. Trimming stripped 5 bases from V and 2 bases from J, with 10 bases between. The CDR3 bases are TGTGCCTGGGCTGGAGTTCCCTACGAGCAGTACTTC. This encodes CAWAGVPYEQYF.

This clonotype has only a few counts. This chain connects TRBV5-1 to TRBJ2-2, with TRBD1 matching over 7 bases. The CDR3 sequence is 17 residues long. J gave up 4 bases and V 1 base, and 10 bases lay outside the gene matches. Germline V lookup: CDR1 SGHRS, CDR2 YFSETQ. CDR3 nucleotide sequence: TGCGCCAGCAGCTTGTACGGTATAGGGGGCAGCACCGGGGAGCTGTTTTTT. This gives the protein CASSLYGIGGSTGELFF.

This clonotype was seen repeatedly, ten times or more. CDR3 loop: CASSLGTSGSRARETQYF. The CDR3 DNA reads as TGTGCCAGCAGTTTGGGGACTAGCGGGAGTCGGGCGCGGGAGACCCAGTACTTC. The V gene is TRBV28, the J gene TRBJ2-5; 14 bases line up with TRBD2. Germline-derived CDR1 and CDR2 are MDHEN and SYDVKM. This CDR3 comprises 18 residues. Trimming took 3 bases from V and 5 from J; bases not matched to a gene: 11.

Many counts were recorded for this clonotype. This chain uses TRBV2 with TRBJ1-1; 8 bases are shared with TRBD1. In germline, CDR1 is SNHLY, CDR2 FYNNEI. Trimming removed 10 bases from V and 8 bases from J; junction bases left unmatched: 9. This CDR3 spans 12 amino acids. Here the CDR3 DNA reads TGTGCCACAATCCTCCGGGACAGGGAAGCTTTCTTT. Protein sequence: CATILRDREAFF.

This clonotype was recorded a few times. The rearrangement joins TRBV20-1 to TRBJ2-1; 14 nucleotides align to TRBD2. Per germline, CDR1 DFQATT and CDR2 SNEGSKA (reference sequence). V lost 5 bases to trimming and J lost 6 bases; unmatched junction nucleotides: 3. CDR3 length equals 14 residues. The DNA for the CDR3 is TGCAGTGCTTTGGGGACTAGCGGGAGCAATGAGCAGTTCTTC. The encoded protein is CSALGTSGSNEQFF.

This clonotype was counted many times. The J gene is TRBJ2-1, the V gene TRBV20-1; TRBD2 aligns across 8 bases. Unmatched junction bases numbered 7, after V lost 2 bases and J lost 4 bases. Germline V CDR1 and CDR2: DFQATT, SNEGSKA (reference sequence). This CDR3 spans 15 amino acids. This chain's CDR3 is CSARTTSGPYNEQFF. The CDR3 nucleotides read TGCAGTGCTAGAACTACTAGCGGACCATACAATGAGCAGTTCTTC.

To note about this clonotype: The junction differs from germline at one of its ends, possibly a read error. This chain uses TRBV9 with TRBJ1-1; a possible D gene is TRBD1 (5 bases). Germline CDR1 and CDR2: SGDLS and YYNGEE. This CDR3 is 14 amino acids long. The CDR3 sequence: CASSPRPGNTGAFF. For the CDR3, the DNA is TGTGCCAGCAGCCCACGACCAGGGAACACTGGAGCTTTCTTT.

This clonotype was recorded at least ten times. The V gene is TRBV7-3, the J gene TRBJ2-1; no clear D. Trimming removed 2 bases at V and 4 bases at J, with 9 bases between. The CDR3 is made up of 14 amino acids. Germline V lookup: CDR1 SGHTA, CDR2 FQGTGA. CDR3 residues: CASSLLGPYNEQFF. CDR3 sequence (DNA): TGTGCCAGCAGCTTACTTGGGCCATACAATGAGCAGTTCTTC.

The V gene is TRBV3-1, the J gene TRBJ2-1, with 10 nucleotides matching TRBD2. Germline CDR1 is LGHDT and CDR2 is YNNKEL (reference sequence). V lost 1 base and J lost 12; bases outside the gene matches: 9. This CDR3 is built from 15 residues. DNA for the CDR3: TGTGCCAGCAGCCAAGTCCAGCGGGAGGGCCAAGGGCAGTTCTTC. This gives the protein CASSQVQREGQGQFF.

This clonotype was counted at least ten times. The chain is built from TRBV12-3 or TRBV12-4 and TRBJ2-5, with a weak D call TRBD2 (6 bases). There are 17 residues in the CDR3. The V and J ends lost 3 bases and 3 bases respectively, with 20 bases between them. The CDR3 DNA is TGTGCCAGCAGTTTGGGAATGAGAGCGGGCGAAAAAGAGACCCAGTACTTC. Residues: CASSLGMRAGEKETQYF.

This clonotype has just a few counts. The chain combines TRBV19 with TRBJ2-2; D uncertain. Germline values: CDR1 LNHDA, CDR2 SQIVND (reference sequence). The CDR3 length is 15 residues. V lost 4 bases and J 4 bases, leaving 13 bases between the germline ends. CDR3 sequence reads: CASSTAAAATGELFF. CDR3 nucleotides: TGTGCCAGTAGTACGGCGGCGGCGGCCACCGGGGAGCTGTTTTTT.

The chain links TRBV30 to TRBJ2-2; D is possibly TRBD2 (5 bases). The germline V gene has CDR1 GTSNPN and CDR2 SVGIG (reference sequence). The V and J ends lost 5 bases and 0 bases respectively, with 10 bases between them. The CDR3 extends over 14 amino acids. CDR3 coding DNA: TGTGCCTGGGGAGGCAGAGCGAACACCGGGGAGCTGTTTTTT. Protein sequence: CAWGGRANTGELFF.

Note on this clonotype: With a much larger clone just one base away, this may be a read error. The CDR3 carries no conserved terminal phenylalanine or tryptophan, so it likely arises from a read error. DNA for the CDR3: TGTGCCAGCAGTTCCCTCGGGGGAGCGGGAGTAAGGGAGCAGTACTTG. Amino acid sequence: CASSSLGGAGVREQYL. The chain has TRBV12-3 or TRBV12-4 and TRBJ2-7, with 8 positions matching TRBD2. Trimming took 4 bases from V and 7 from J; bases not matched to a gene: 15. The CDR3 contains 16 residues.

There are many counts of this clonotype. The chain employs TRBV20-1 and TRBJ1-2; 11 bases match TRBD1. The J segment lost 3 bases and the V segment lost 5 bases, leaving 2 bases of the junction unmatched. Germline V CDR1 and CDR2: DFQATT, SNEGSKA (reference sequence). CDR3 size: 13 residues. The CDR3, as DNA: TGCAGTGCTTGGACAGGGGGCCACTATGGCTACACCTTC. Translation gives CSAWTGGHYGYTF.

V usage is TRBV5-8 and J usage is TRBJ2-2; 11 positions agree with TRBD2. The V gene's germline CDR1 is SGHTS and CDR2 YDEGEE. The CDR3 runs 16 residues. V was clipped by 2 bases and J by 5 bases; unmatched bases: 5. CDR3 DNA: TGTGCCAGCAGCTTCCCCGGGACTAGCGGTACCGGGGAGCTGTTTTTT. Protein product: CASSFPGTSGTGELFF.

This clonotype showed up many times. The J gene is TRBJ2-3, the V gene TRBV12-3 or TRBV12-4, with 7 bases aligning to TRBD2. The CDR3 has 15 residues. The V gene end was trimmed by 3 bases and the J gene end by 3 bases; junction bases not matched to a gene: 6. The CDR3 region is CASSFREGRTDTQYF. The CDR3 nucleotides read TGTGCCAGCAGTTTTAGGGAGGGCAGGACAGATACGCAGTATTTT.

Comments on this clonotype: This clone may be a read error of a much larger clone one base away. The chain employs TRBV27 and TRBJ1-2; D ambiguous. The CDR3 covers 13 residues. Germline V gives CDR1 MNHEY, CDR2 SMNVEV (reference sequence). Here the CDR3 reads CASSARRMDGCTF. The CDR3 DNA follows: TGTGCCAGCAGTGCACGGAGGATGGATGGCTGCACCTTC.

The rearrangement uses TRBV25-1 and TRBJ1-4; tentatively, D is TRBD1 (5 bases). The CDR3 is 14 residues long. Germline values: CDR1 MGHDK, CDR2 SYGVNS. V shed 2 bases and J shed 8 bases, with 12 bases lying between them. The CDR3 sequence is CASSERGPGEKLFF. The CDR3 DNA is TGTGCCAGCAGTGAAAGGGGCCCGGGGGAAAAACTGTTTTTT.

The V and J genes are TRBV4-1 and TRBJ1-5, with unresolved D. Germline-derived CDR1 and CDR2 are MGHRA and YSYEKL. The V and J ends lost 2 bases and 4 bases respectively, with 9 bases between them. The CDR3 has 14 amino acids. CDR3 amino acids: CASSQYGVNQPQHF. CDR3 nucleotides: TGCGCCAGCAGCCAATACGGAGTAAATCAGCCCCAGCATTTT.

Many counts were recorded for this clonotype. The rearrangement links TRBV2 to TRBJ2-5; 10 bases line up with TRBD2. Germline V lookup: CDR1 SNHLY, CDR2 FYNNEI. V dropped 7 bases and J dropped 5; count of bases not matched to a gene: 16. The length of the CDR3 is 17 residues. The CDR3 protein is CASTGPSGRTSFETQYF. In DNA form, the CDR3 reads TGTGCCAGCACCGGACCTAGCGGGAGAACGAGCTTCGAGACCCAGTACTTC.